This T cell receptor beta chain was obtained from a study of cytomegalovirus exposure and HLA in healthy donors. The PCR ran on 60 Vbeta and 13 Jbeta primers. The assay was immunoSEQ multiplex PCR, and TCRdb's table has in-frame clones only and misses some. The sample shows around 200,000 clones, about four fifths of them seen only once. CDR3 size: 13 residues. Trimming left V 3 bases short and J 5 bases short, with 11 bases between. Per the germline V gene, CDR1 is SGDLS and CDR2 is YYNGEE. This clone was counted only a few times. Sequenced: PBMCs. The sequence was collected from a male donor in good health and CMV-seronegative. The V call is TRBV9, the J call TRBJ2-5, with a tentative D call TRBD1 (5 bases). The DNA for the CDR3 is TGTGCCAGCAGCGAAACGAACAGGGAGACCCAGTACTTC. Translated, it gives CASSETNRETQYF.